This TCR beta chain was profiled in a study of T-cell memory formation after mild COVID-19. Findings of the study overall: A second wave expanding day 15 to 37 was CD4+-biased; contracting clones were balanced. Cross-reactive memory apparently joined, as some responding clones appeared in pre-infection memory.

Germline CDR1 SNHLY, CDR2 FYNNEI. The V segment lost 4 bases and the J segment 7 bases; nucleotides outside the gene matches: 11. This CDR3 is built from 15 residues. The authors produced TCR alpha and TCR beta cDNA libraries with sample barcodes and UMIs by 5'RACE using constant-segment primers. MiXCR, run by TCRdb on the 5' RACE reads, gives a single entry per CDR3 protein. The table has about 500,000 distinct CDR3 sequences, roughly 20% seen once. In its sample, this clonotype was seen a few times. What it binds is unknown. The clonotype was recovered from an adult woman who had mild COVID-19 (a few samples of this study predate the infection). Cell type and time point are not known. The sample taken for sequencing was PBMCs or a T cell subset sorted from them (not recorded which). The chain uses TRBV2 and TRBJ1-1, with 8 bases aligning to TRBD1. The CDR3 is CASSALQGGGGEAFF. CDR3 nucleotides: TGTGCCAGCAGTGCCCTACAGGGGGGTGGTGGTGAAGCTTTCTTT.